Below, 20 T cell receptor beta chains from the same sample are listed, as sequenced in a study of blood T cell repertoires in COVID-19. The table came from immunoSEQ multiplex PCR; TCRdb's copy has only in-frame clones and leaves some out. The sample carries 330,000 or so clones, approximately 89% recorded once. Sequencing input: peripheral blood. These receptors came from an older woman with COVID-19, enrolled during active disease.

The V call is TRBV2, the J call TRBJ1-5; D not certain. The germline gives CDR1 SNHLY, CDR2 FYNNEI. Trimming removed 4 bases at V and 4 bases at J, with 8 bases between. This CDR3 spans 13 amino acids. CDR3 protein: CASSGAGNQPQHF. The DNA for the CDR3 is TGTGCCAGCAGTGGCGCGGGTAATCAGCCCCAGCATTTT. Full variable domain (remainder filled in from reference TRBV2 and TRBJ1-5): EPEVTQTPSHQVTQMGQEVILRCVPISNHLYFYWYRQILGQKVEFLVSFYNNEISEKSEIFDDQFSVERPDGSNFTLKIRSTKLEDSAMYFCASSGAGNQPQHFGDGTRLSIL.

This chain joins TRBV4-1 and TRBJ1-1, with TRBD1 as a possible D gene (5 bases). This CDR3 is built from 15 residues. The V gene's germline CDR1 is MGHRA and CDR2 YSYEKL. Trimming stripped 1 base from V and 3 bases from J, with 12 bases between. CDR3 region: CASSQVVGADTEAFF. The CDR3 nucleotides are TGCGCCAGCAGCCAAGTGGTAGGGGCGGACACTGAAGCTTTCTTT.

This clone has a single count. This sequence joins TRBV28 and TRBJ1-2; possible D gene TRBD1, 6 bases. Trimming cost V 7 bases and J 4 bases, with 13 bases left between them. Germline loops: CDR1 MDHEN, CDR2 SYDVKM. This CDR3 spans 13 amino acids. CDR3 nucleotide sequence: TGTGCCAGCACCCGGACAGAAGCCTATGGCTACACCTTC. It yields the protein CASTRTEAYGYTF.

This sequence joins TRBV5-1 and TRBJ2-7; D is undetermined. The CDR3 has 13 residues. V shed 3 bases and J shed 5 bases, with 12 bases lying between them. Germline values: CDR1 SGHRS, CDR2 YFSETQ. CDR3 bases: TGCGCCAGCAGCTCGACGGCGAGCGACGAGCAGTACTTC. This translates into CASSSTASDEQYF.

This clone was detected once. V usage is TRBV12-3 or TRBV12-4 and J usage is TRBJ1-2, with 9 bases matching TRBD1. V lost 5 bases to trimming and J lost 6 bases; unmatched junction nucleotides: 4. The CDR3 spans 13 residues. CDR3 sequence: CASSPGTGNGYTF. CDR3 DNA: TGTGCCAGCAGTCCCGGGACAGGGAATGGCTACACCTTC.

The chain's CDR3 is CASSLAFPENYGYTF. CDR3 sequence (DNA): TGTGCCAGCAGCTTGGCATTCCCAGAAAACTATGGCTACACCTTC. The genes are TRBV5-5 and TRBJ1-2; D not resolved. Germline CDR1 and CDR2: SGHKS and YYEKEE (reference sequence). V gave up 0 bases and J gave up 2 bases, with 11 bases separating them. The CDR3 runs 15 residues.

The V call is TRBV7-8, the J call TRBJ2-1; tentatively, D is TRBD1 (5 bases). CDR1 SGHVS and CDR2 FQNEAQ come from the germline V gene. This CDR3 is built from 16 residues. V was shortened by 5 bases and J by 9 bases, with 23 bases between the two germline ends. The CDR3 loop is CASSRRPGIQFGEQFF. CDR3 coding DNA: TGTGCCAGCAGCCGTAGACCAGGGATCCAGTTCGGTGAGCAGTTCTTC.

The chain carries TRBV3-1 (or the pseudogene TRBV3-2) and TRBJ1-2; 10 bases map to TRBD1. CDR3 size: 14 residues. The trim removed 6 bases at V and 4 bases at J, leaving 5 bases unmatched. The germline V gene encodes CDR1 LGHDT and CDR2 YNNKEL (reference sequence). The CDR3 DNA follows: TGTGCCAGCAGGCCGCGGGACAGGGGCTATGGCTACACCTTC. It yields the protein CASRPRDRGYGYTF.

The chain has TRBV20-1 and TRBJ1-5; 8 nucleotides align to TRBD1. The CDR3 loop spans 15 amino acids. Per germline, CDR1 DFQATT and CDR2 SNEGSKA (reference sequence). Trimming removed 3 bases from V and 4 bases from J; junction bases left unmatched: 8. The CDR3 sequence is CSASGFGQGNQPQHF. The CDR3 nucleotides read TGCAGTGCTAGTGGTTTTGGACAGGGTAATCAGCCCCAGCATTTT.

The gene calls are TRBV2 and TRBJ1-1; TRBD1 agrees at 7 bases. The CDR3 runs to 15 residues. The junction had 6 bases not matched to a gene; V was cut back by 4 bases and J by 1 base. Germline V lookup: CDR1 SNHLY, CDR2 FYNNEI. The CDR3 DNA sequence: TGTGCCAGCAGTGTTACCGGGACAGAGAACACTGAAGCTTTCTTT. Its protein is CASSVTGTENTEAFF.

There are a few counts of this clone. The CDR3 loop is CASSEGGSNTEAFF. CDR3 nucleotide sequence: TGCGCCAGCAGCGAGGGGGGGAGTAACACTGAAGCTTTCTTT. The genes are TRBV5-1 and TRBJ1-1; tentative D call: TRBD1 (6 bases). The germline V gene has CDR1 SGHRS and CDR2 YFSETQ. The V end was cut by 4 bases, the J end by 2 bases, with 12 bases between. This CDR3 is built from 14 residues.

V gene TRBV28 combines with J gene TRBJ1-3, with 7 bases identical to TRBD1. The CDR3 loop spans 15 amino acids. V lost 2 bases to trimming and J lost 3 bases; unmatched junction nucleotides: 4. CDR1 and CDR2 (germline): MDHEN, SYDVKM. CDR3 region: CASSLRQGNGNTIYF. CDR3 sequence (DNA): TGTGCCAGCAGTTTACGACAGGGAAATGGAAACACCATATATTTT.

V and J are TRBV7-3 and TRBJ2-5, with a tentative D call TRBD2 (6 bases). V gave up 5 bases and J gave up 3 bases, with 13 bases separating them. Germline-derived CDR1 and CDR2 are SGHTA and FQGTGA. The CDR3 is made up of 14 amino acids. The CDR3 DNA follows: TGTGCCAGCAGCCCAGCTGGCGGGAAAGAGACCCAGTACTTC. Its translation: CASSPAGGKETQYF. The whole variable domain, remainder taken from reference TRBV7-3 and TRBJ2-5, is GAGVSQTPSNKVTEKGKYVELRCDPISGHTALYWYRQSLGQGPEFLIYFQGTGAADDSGLPNDRFFAVRPEGSVSTLKIQRTERGDSAVYLCASSPAGGKETQYFGPGTRLLVL.

This clone was counted only a few times. An end of the junction does not agree with germline; a read error may underlie this. The chain links TRBV12-3 or TRBV12-4 to TRBJ2-7, with 10 bases identical to TRBD2. The CDR3 has 13 residues. The CDR3 sequence is CASSLAGAREQYF. CDR3 DNA sequence: TGTGCCAGCAGTCTAGCGGGGGCGCGAGAGCAGTACTTC.

The chain carries TRBV5-5 and TRBJ1-4, with D perhaps matching TRBD1 (6 bases). This CDR3 region has 15 residues. Between the trimmed V and J ends, which lost 4 bases and 11 bases, there was a span of 21 bases. Germline assignment: CDR1 SGHKS and CDR2 YYEKEE (reference sequence). CDR3 protein: CASSLWAGEGFKLFF. The CDR3 DNA reads TGTGCCAGCAGCCTTTGGGCAGGGGAAGGGTTTAAACTGTTTTTT.

The chain links TRBV4-2 to TRBJ2-2; 7 bases map to TRBD2. Germline loops: CDR1 LGHNA, CDR2 YNFKEQ. The CDR3 extends over 13 amino acids. The V and J ends lost 2 bases and 9 bases, in that order; junction bases with no gene match: 3. The CDR3 here is CASSQPGGRELFF. As DNA, the CDR3 is TGTGCCAGCAGCCAACCGGGGGGTCGGGAGCTGTTTTTT.

The chain carries TRBV10-3 and TRBJ1-1, with D hard to call. CDR1 and CDR2 from the germline V gene are ENHRY and SYGVKD. This CDR3 is 14 amino acids long. The V end lost 0 bases, the J end lost 7 bases, and 12 bases lay between the germline ends. The CDR3: CAISESLGQLEAFF. The CDR3 DNA reads as TGTGCCATCAGTGAGTCCCTAGGTCAGCTTGAAGCTTTCTTT.

The chain has TRBV7-9 and TRBJ1-4; perhaps TRBD1 as D (6 bases). Per the germline V gene, CDR1 is SEHNR and CDR2 is FQNEAQ (reference sequence). This CDR3 has 13 residues. Trimming cost V 5 bases and J 8 bases, with 12 bases left between them. The CDR3 is CASSRNQGEKLFF. CDR3 bases: TGTGCCAGCAGCCGAAACCAGGGGGAAAAACTGTTTTTT. Drawing the rest from reference TRBV7-9 and TRBJ1-4, the complete variable domain is DTGVSQNPRHKITKRGQNVTFRCDPISEHNRLYWYRQTLGQGPEFLTYFQNEAQLEKSRLLSDRFSAERPKGSFSTLEIQRTEQGDSAMYLCASSRNQGEKLFFGSGTQLSVL.

The V gene is TRBV6-1, the J gene TRBJ1-5; the D gene is possibly TRBD1 (6 bases). The CDR3 runs 16 residues. Trimming took off 1 base at V and 6 bases at J, with 16 bases between the two ends. Germline-derived CDR1 and CDR2 are MNHNS and SASEGT. The CDR3 DNA reads TGTGCCAGCAGTGAAGTTATTAGCAGGGGCGGTCAGCCCCAGCATTTT. Translated: CASSEVISRGGQPQHF.

CDR3 sequence (DNA): TGCGCCAGCAGCTTGGGGGGGCCAAGCTCTGGAAACACCATATATTTT. Protein sequence: CASSLGGPSSGNTIYF. The chain employs TRBV5-1 and TRBJ1-3; TRBD1 might be the D (6 bases). V lost 0 bases and J lost 0, with 10 bases in between. There are 16 residues in the CDR3. Germline-derived CDR1 and CDR2 are SGHRS and YFSETQ.